This TCR beta chain is drawn from a study of blood T cell repertoires in COVID-19. Data came from immunoSEQ multiplex PCR; TCRdb stores just in-frame clones and leaves some out. The sample consists of fewer than 300,000 clones, about nine tenths of them appearing once. There are 18 residues in the CDR3. Germline values: CDR1 SGHRS, CDR2 YFSETQ. V trimming: 0 bases; J trimming: 2 bases; junction bases outside the gene matches: 6. The sequence came from a man in his forties or fifties with COVID-19, enrolled during active disease. What was sequenced was peripheral blood. V and J are TRBV5-1 and TRBJ2-5, with 14 positions matching TRBD2. The CDR3 sequence is CASSLAGTSGSEQETQYF. Here the CDR3 DNA reads TGCGCCAGCAGCTTGGCCGGGACTAGCGGGAGTGAGCAAGAGACCCAGTACTTC.